One sample yielded the 9 T cell receptor beta chains listed below, sequenced in a study of CD8 T cells in Susac syndrome. The RNA, about 0.5 to 1 ug, was put through reverse transcription using random hexamers. TCRdb redid the calling of the immunoSEQ multiplex PCR reads with MiXCR, one entry per CDR3 protein. This sample has more than 90,000 distinct CDR3 sequences, with 90% to 95% found just once. Material: CD4+ T cells from PBMCs. The receptors were gathered from a human donor with multiple sclerosis.

The chain links TRBV5-4 to TRBJ1-6, with TRBD1 identical over 7 bases. Germline V CDR1 and CDR2: SGHNT, YYREEE (reference sequence). V gave up 0 bases and J gave up 8 bases; unmatched junction bases: 2. The CDR3 consists of 14 residues. The CDR3 coding sequence is TGTGCCAGCAGCTTGGGACAGGGCGATTCACCCCTCCACTTT. As protein: CASSLGQGDSPLHF.

This rearrangement joins TRBV20-1 to TRBJ1-2; 10 bases map to TRBD1. V shed 5 bases, J shed 6 bases, and the junction held 6 bases outside the gene matches. Per the germline V gene, CDR1 is DFQATT and CDR2 is SNEGSKA (reference sequence). CDR3 size: 13 residues. The CDR3 bases are TGCAGTGCTTCAAGACAGGGGGCGAATGGCTACACCTTC. Its protein is CSASRQGANGYTF.

This clonotype was found once. This chain uses TRBV20-1 with TRBJ2-1, with TRBD2 matching over 11 bases. The CDR3 totals 15 residues. The ends lost 3 bases at V and 6 bases at J; junction bases unmatched: 7. Looked up from germline, CDR1 is DFQATT and CDR2 is SNEGSKA (reference sequence). The CDR3 spells CSARVTSGGTNEQFF. CDR3 DNA sequence: TGCAGTGCTAGGGTAACTAGCGGGGGTACCAATGAGCAGTTCTTC.

The chain combines TRBV18 with TRBJ2-7, with D perhaps being TRBD1 or TRBD2 (7 bases each). With 3 bases removed from V and 1 base from J, the gap between germline ends came to 13 bases. CDR1 is KGHSH, CDR2 LQKENI, per germline. The CDR3 length is 15 residues. CDR3 in DNA: TGTGCCAGCTCACCGCGACAGGGAGGGTCCTACGAGCAGTACTTC. Translating gives CASSPRQGGSYEQYF.

The chain uses TRBV20-1 and TRBJ2-7; D remains unclear. Germline CDR1 reads DFQATT; CDR2 reads SNEGSKA (reference sequence). Trimming cost V 0 bases and J 5 bases, with 8 bases left between them. This CDR3 has 12 amino acids. CDR3 protein: CSAREFGDEQYF. In nucleotides, the CDR3 is TGCAGTGCTAGAGAGTTTGGGGACGAGCAGTACTTC.

The rearrangement links TRBV29-1 to TRBJ2-3; 11 bases map to TRBD1. This CDR3 region has 12 residues. The germline CDR1 and CDR2 sequences are SQVTM and ANQGSEA. The ends lost 6 bases at V and 4 bases at J; junction bases unmatched: 0. CDR3 bases: TGCAGCGTGGGACAGGGGGCAGATACGCAGTATTTT. It encodes CSVGQGADTQYF.

The chain combines TRBV6-5 with TRBJ2-5; TRBD1 or TRBD2 may be the D gene (7 bases each). V was pared by 2 bases and J by 7 bases, with 11 bases between. The CDR3 is 13 amino acids. CDR1 and CDR2 (germline): MNHEY, SVGAGI. The CDR3 sequence: CASSYSRGGTQYF. The CDR3 DNA reads TGTGCCAGCAGTTACAGCAGGGGGGGGACCCAGTACTTC.

The CDR3 region is CSARDTGGGTEAFF. The CDR3 nucleotides read TGCAGTGCTAGAGATACGGGGGGTGGCACTGAAGCTTTCTTT. V and J are TRBV20-1 and TRBJ1-1; possibly TRBD1 for D (5 bases). The CDR3 sequence is 14 residues long. With 0 bases removed from V and 4 bases from J, the gap between germline ends came to 12 bases. The germline V gene has CDR1 DFQATT and CDR2 SNEGSKA (reference sequence).

On this clonotype: One end of the junction does not line up with germline, which may come from a read error. The chain recombines TRBV12-5 with TRBJ2-5; D remains unclear. CDR3 length: 12 amino acids. CDR1 and CDR2 (germline): LGHNT, FRNRAP. CDR3 residues: CASGLFTADGDF. In DNA, the CDR3 is TGTGCTAGTGGTTTGTTTACAGCTGATGGGGACTTC. Looking up the rest from reference TRBV12-5 and TRBJ2-5 gives the full variable domain: DARVTQTPRHKVTEMGQEVTMRCQPILGHNTVFWYRQTMMQGLELLAYFRNRAPLDDSGMPKDRFSAEMPDATLATLKIQPSEPRDSAVYFCASGLFTADGDFGPGTRLLVL.